A single sample is the source of the 26 T cell receptor beta chains below, sequenced in a study of beta chain features in type 1 diabetes. Their antigen targets remain unknown. Expressed TCRB transcripts were sequenced because the isolated RNA had all been reverse transcribed beforehand. Measured with immunoSEQ multiplex PCR; TCRdb has only the in-frame clones, and not every one. The data hold about 370,000 clones, with roughly 9.8% observed a single time. Study results and limitations: Shorter TCRB CDR3s, moderately but significantly so, were found in Type 1 diabetes patients in all four CD4+ subsets.

What was sequenced was central memory CD4+ T cells from blood. The receptors derive from a man younger than 40 with type 1 diabetes.

J is TRBJ2-5 and V is TRBV11-1; the D is unclear. Deletions cut 3 bases from V and 4 bases from J, with 12 bases between. The CDR3 contains 14 residues. The germline CDR1 and CDR2 sequences are SGHAT and FQDESV (reference sequence). CDR3: CASSFEARTETQYF. The DNA of the CDR3 is TGTGCCAGCAGCTTCGAAGCTAGAACAGAGACCCAGTACTTC.

This clone was seen more than once but under ten times. A read error is possible here, since a much larger clone lies one base away. This CDR3 is CAISATEGGGPHEQYF. The CDR3 DNA sequence: TGTGCCATCAGTGCGACGGAGGGGGGAGGGCCCCACGAGCAGTACTTC. The chain has TRBV10-3 and TRBJ2-7; D might be TRBD2 (7 bases). Looked up from germline, CDR1 is ENHRY and CDR2 is SYGVKD. V was pared by 4 bases and J by 5 bases, with 21 bases between. The CDR3 extends over 16 amino acids.

The rearrangement links TRBV7-9 to TRBJ2-3; D call uncertain. Per germline, CDR1 SEHNR and CDR2 FQNEAQ (reference sequence). V gave up 0 bases and J gave up 2 bases, with 6 bases separating them. The CDR3 has 14 residues. CDR3: CASSLALITDTQYF. The DNA for the CDR3 is TGTGCCAGCAGCTTAGCGCTAATCACAGATACGCAGTATTTT.

This clone was seen a handful of times. The rearrangement links TRBV9 to TRBJ2-3, with 7 nucleotides matching TRBD2. CDR1 is SGDLS, CDR2 YYNGEE, per germline. The CDR3 is 14 amino acids. The junction had 7 bases not matched to a gene; V was cut back by 3 bases and J by 6 bases. CDR3 in amino acids: CASSDPGGGDTQYF. CDR3 DNA sequence: TGTGCCAGCAGCGACCCGGGGGGAGGGGATACGCAGTATTTT.

The rearrangement links TRBV7-9 to TRBJ1-4; the D gene is possibly TRBD1 (5 bases). Germline assignment: CDR1 SEHNR and CDR2 FQNEAQ (reference sequence). V lost 5 bases and J lost 2, with 9 bases in between. The CDR3 sequence is 14 residues long. CDR3 DNA sequence: TGTGCCAGCAGCGGGGGGACGACTAATGAAAAACTGTTTTTT. Translating gives CASSGGTTNEKLFF.

This clone occurred many times. The gene calls are TRBV6-4 and TRBJ1-5, with 7 bases that match TRBD1. Germline CDR1 and CDR2: MRHNA and SNTAGT. Trimming removed 5 bases from V and 5 bases from J; junction bases left unmatched: 3. The CDR3 has 13 residues. The CDR3 bases are TGTGCCAGCAGTCATGACAGGGATCAGCCCCAGCATTTT. As protein: CASSHDRDQPQHF.

The DNA for the CDR3 is TGTGCCACCTCCAGGTCACAGCTTTCTGGCCAAGAGACCCAGTACTTC. It translates to CATSRSQLSGQETQYF. This sequence joins TRBV5-3 and TRBJ2-5; no clear D gene. TRBV5-3 is identified as an open reading frame with a role that is uncertain. This CDR3 has 16 residues. Trimming removed 9 bases from V and 1 base from J, with 22 bases in between.

Only a few counts were recorded for this clone. This chain uses TRBV5-4 with TRBJ1-4, with D possibly matching TRBD1 (5 bases). Per germline, CDR1 SGHNT and CDR2 YYREEE (reference sequence). The V gene lost 0 bases and the J gene lost 7 bases, with 13 bases spanning the gap. This CDR3 region has 15 residues. The CDR3 DNA follows: TGTGCCAGCAGCTTGGCTTCTGGGGCCGGTGAAAAACTGTTTTTT. Protein: CASSLASGAGEKLFF. Variable domain in full (rest from reference TRBV5-4 and TRBJ1-4): ETGVTQSPTHLIKTRGQQVTLRCSSQSGHNTVSWYQQALGQGPQFIFQYYREEENGRGNFPPRFSGLQFPNYSSELNVNALELDDSALYLCASSLASGAGEKLFFGSGTQLSVL.

This clone has a handful of counts. The V and J genes are TRBV10-3 and TRBJ2-7; no definite D call. Trimming took 2 bases from V and 3 from J, leaving 5 bases between them. Germline CDR1 and CDR2: ENHRY and SYGVKD. There are 12 residues in the CDR3. Written as DNA, the CDR3 is TGTGCCATCAGTGAGGGGGTCTACGAGCAGTACTTC. Residues: CAISEGVYEQYF.

A few counts support this clone. The chain carries TRBV27 and TRBJ2-1, with D possibly matching TRBD2 (6 bases). Germline values: CDR1 MNHEY, CDR2 SMNVEV (reference sequence). The CDR3 is 14 amino acids. V lost 4 bases to trimming and J lost 6 bases, with 13 bases between them. The CDR3 sequence: CASSYAEGRNEQFF. The CDR3, as DNA: TGTGCCAGCAGTTACGCGGAGGGCCGCAATGAGCAGTTCTTC.

Only a few counts were recorded for this clone. This chain joins TRBV28 and TRBJ1-5; D possibly corresponds to TRBD1 (6 bases). V lost 7 bases and J 5 bases, leaving 9 bases between the germline ends. The CDR3 spans 12 residues. Germline lookup yields CDR1 MDHEN and CDR2 SYDVKM. In DNA form, the CDR3 reads TGTGCCAGCAATCAGGGGTATCAGCCCCAGCATTTT. This encodes CASNQGYQPQHF.

The chain uses TRBV28 and TRBJ1-5; D gene unclear. The V and J ends lost 6 bases and 3 bases respectively, with 3 bases between them. The length of the CDR3 is 11 residues. The germline V gene has CDR1 MDHEN and CDR2 SYDVKM. Here the CDR3 DNA reads TGTGCCAGCAGCGACAATCAGCCCCAGCATTTT. Amino acid sequence: CASSDNQPQHF.

This clone was detected a few times. The chain is built from TRBV6-6 and TRBJ2-7; D may be TRBD1 or TRBD2 (5 bases each). Germline V gene lookup returns CDR1 MNHNY and CDR2 SVGAGI (reference sequence). Trimming cost V 4 bases and J 2 bases, with 12 bases left between them. The CDR3 runs 14 residues. CDR3 in DNA: TGTGCCAGCAGTTTCAGGGACGGGCCCTACGAGCAGTACTTC. Translating gives CASSFRDGPYEQYF.

This clone was counted between two and nine times. The rearrangement links TRBV12-5 to TRBJ2-6; D remains unclear. Germline V gene lookup returns CDR1 LGHNT and CDR2 FRNRAP. Trimming removed 8 bases at V and 0 bases at J, with 5 bases between. The CDR3 consists of 13 residues. The CDR3 coding sequence is TGTGCTAGTTCGTACTCTGGGGCCAACGTCCTGACTTTC. Protein: CASSYSGANVLTF.

The J gene is TRBJ1-4, the V gene TRBV4-1, with TRBD1 as a possible D gene (6 bases). From germline, CDR1 is MGHRA and CDR2 YSYEKL. The CDR3 covers 15 residues. V was shortened by 2 bases and J by 4 bases, with 11 bases between the two germline ends. CDR3 amino acids: CASSQQGFDNEKLFF. The CDR3 bases are TGCGCCAGCAGCCAACAGGGGTTCGATAATGAAAAACTGTTTTTT.

CDR3 residues: CASSLSTGAGTGELFF. DNA of the CDR3: TGCGCCAGCAGCTTATCGACAGGGGCGGGCACCGGGGAGCTGTTTTTT. This chain links TRBV5-1 with TRBJ2-2; 8 bases fit TRBD1. V lost 2 bases and J lost 4; bases outside the gene matches: 7. In germline, CDR1 is SGHRS, CDR2 YFSETQ. The CDR3 extends over 16 amino acids.

A few counts support this clone. This CDR3 reads CASSLGAAYTEAFF. CDR3 in DNA: TGTGCCAGCAGCTTAGGGGCAGCGTACACTGAAGCTTTCTTT. The chain is built from TRBV11-1 and TRBJ1-1; the D is unclear. Germline V gene lookup returns CDR1 SGHAT and CDR2 FQDESV (reference sequence). The V gene lost 1 base and the J gene lost 3 bases, with 9 bases spanning the gap. The CDR3 length is 14 residues.

This chain joins TRBV6-6 and TRBJ1-1; D perhaps matches TRBD1 (5 bases). Germline V lookup: CDR1 MNHNY, CDR2 SVGAGI (reference sequence). Trimming took 2 bases from V and 0 from J, leaving 13 bases between them. The CDR3 consists of 16 residues. The CDR3 DNA sequence: TGTGCCAGCAGTTACGATTGGGGGGACTTGAACACTGAAGCTTTCTTT. Translated, it gives CASSYDWGDLNTEAFF.

There are a few counts of this clone. The chain has TRBV25-1 and TRBJ2-2; D is unresolved. Germline V gene sequence: CDR1 MGHDK, CDR2 SYGVNS. The CDR3 is 13 residues long. V was trimmed by 1 base and J by 7 bases, leaving 7 bases between them. The CDR3 here is CASSEFGVGELFF. For the CDR3, the DNA is TGTGCCAGCAGTGAATTTGGAGTCGGGGAGCTGTTTTTT. The full variable domain, rest sourced from reference TRBV25-1 and TRBJ2-2, is EADIYQTPRYLVIGTGKKITLECSQTMGHDKMYWYQQDPGMELHLIHYSYGVNSTEKGDLSSESTVSRIRTEHFPLTLESARPSHTSQYLCASSEFGVGELFFGEGSRLTVL.

The chain employs TRBV28 and TRBJ1-2; 7 bases are a match to TRBD1. Germline V gene sequence: CDR1 MDHEN, CDR2 SYDVKM. This CDR3 region has 14 residues. The V segment lost 5 bases and the J segment 5 bases; nucleotides outside the gene matches: 8. DNA for the CDR3: TGTGCCAGCAGTCCTTCGACAGGGTCATATGGCTACACCTTC. Protein: CASSPSTGSYGYTF.

This clone was counted a few times. The genes are TRBV30 and TRBJ1-5; possibly TRBD1 for D (5 bases). The CDR3 covers 16 residues. Between the trimmed V and J ends, which lost 2 bases and 2 bases, there was a span of 16 bases. The germline CDR1 and CDR2 sequences are GTSNPN and SVGIG (reference sequence). CDR3 residues: CAWSRQWAPGNQPQHF. CDR3 DNA: TGTGCCTGGAGTCGACAGTGGGCTCCGGGCAATCAGCCCCAGCATTTT.

This clone was recorded many times. This chain connects TRBV20-1 to TRBJ2-7; no reliable D call. This CDR3 region has 11 residues. Trimming cost V 6 bases and J 4 bases, with 10 bases left between them. The germline gives CDR1 DFQATT, CDR2 SNEGSKA (reference sequence). The CDR3: CSALPRYEQYF. The CDR3 bases are TGCAGTGCCCTACCCCGGTACGAGCAGTACTTC.

This clone turned up a few times. The V call is TRBV7-8, the J call TRBJ2-5; D not certain. The germline gives CDR1 SGHVS, CDR2 FQNEAQ. The CDR3 covers 13 residues. Trimming took 1 base from V and 5 from J, leaving 8 bases between them. CDR3 region: CASSLGSGETQYF. The CDR3 DNA follows: TGTGCCAGCAGCTTAGGTTCCGGGGAGACCCAGTACTTC.

V and J are TRBV11-2 and TRBJ2-3; D is possibly TRBD2 (6 bases). The CDR3 totals 16 residues. Germline V gene data show CDR1 as SGHAT and CDR2 as FQNNGV. V dropped 1 base and J dropped 5 bases, with 16 bases sitting between them. Here the CDR3 reads CASSLGATRRGDTQYF. CDR3 nucleotide sequence: TGTGCCAGCAGCTTAGGGGCCACGAGGAGGGGAGATACGCAGTATTTT.

This chain connects TRBV2 to TRBJ2-5; D perhaps matches TRBD1 (6 bases). The CDR3 length is 15 residues. V was clipped by 6 bases and J by 1 base, with 15 bases between them. The germline gives CDR1 SNHLY, CDR2 FYNNEI. The CDR3 nucleotides read TGTGCCAGCAGGGCAGGGGCAGCATTCCAAGAGACCCAGTACTTC. Translated: CASRAGAAFQETQYF.

The chain joins TRBV7-3 to TRBJ2-1, with a possible D match to TRBD1 (5 bases). CDR1 is SGHTA and CDR2 is FQGTGA in the germline V gene. The V end lost 3 bases, the J end lost 1 base, and 19 bases lay between the germline ends. This CDR3 spans 18 amino acids. The CDR3 bases are TGTGCCAGCAGCTTTACCCTTCTGGGGCTCGCATCCTACAATGAGCAGTTCTTC. Protein sequence: CASSFTLLGLASYNEQFF.